The text below deals with one TCR beta chain. The target antigen is unknown. The sample belongs to a study of cytomegalovirus exposure and HLA in healthy donors. Study summary: Around 200 million T cells yielded some 100 million unique TCR beta sequences, as an earlier analysis found. Study-wide results and limits: Analyzed later, most CMV-associated TCR beta chains appeared HLA-restricted. Analysis performed later found more than 15,000 TCR beta sequences associated with HLA alleles at 0.05 false discovery rate. Reports state that TCR beta sequences accurately predicted most subjects' HLA-A and HLA-B alleles.

Vbeta (60) and Jbeta (13) primers were used in the PCR. This table comes from immunoSEQ multiplex PCR, and its TCRdb copy is limited to in-frame clones, with some not included. The data show roughly 100,000 clones, approximately 70% seen once. Sample: PBMCs. This clonotype originated in a young man in good health and CMV-seronegative.

The CDR3 sequence: CASRPGAGANVLTF. DNA of the CDR3: TGTGCCAGCAGACCAGGGGCTGGGGCCAACGTCCTGACTTTC. The rearrangement joins TRBV27 to TRBJ2-6, with D maybe TRBD1 (6 bases). V was clipped by 6 bases and J by 2 bases, with 8 bases between them. The germline gives CDR1 MNHEY, CDR2 SMNVEV (reference sequence). CDR3 length: 14 amino acids. Full variable domain (rest looked up from reference TRBV27 and TRBJ2-6): EAQVTQNPRYLITVTGKKLTVTCSQNMNHEYMSWYRQDPGLGLRQIYYSMNVEVTDKGDVPEGYKVSRKEKRNFPLILESPSPNQTSLYFCASRPGAGANVLTFGAGSRLTVL.